This T cell receptor (beta chain) is drawn from a study of cytomegalovirus exposure and HLA in healthy donors. PCR involved 60 Vbeta and 13 Jbeta primers. The assay was immunoSEQ multiplex PCR, and TCRdb's table has in-frame clones only and misses some. This sample has 300,000 or so clones, with approximately 84% found just once. This clone was found a few times. This CDR3 contains 12 residues. V was trimmed by 2 bases and J by 7 bases, leaving 5 bases between them. From germline, CDR1 is SGHTA and CDR2 FQGNSA. The genes are TRBV7-2 and TRBJ1-4, with D hard to call. The receptor's source is a woman aged 35 to 49 in good health and CMV-seropositive. Sequenced input: PBMCs. The CDR3 region is CASSLQVEKLFF. The CDR3 coding sequence is TGTGCCAGCAGCTTACAGGTTGAAAAACTGTTTTTT.